This T cell receptor (beta chain) originates from a study of blood T cell repertoires in COVID-19. Generated by immunoSEQ multiplex PCR, the TCRdb table keeps only in-frame clones and is missing some. The sample carries 150,000 to 200,000 clones, 88% recorded once. Germline V gives CDR1 SGHRS, CDR2 YFSETQ. The CDR3 contains 14 residues. V was trimmed by 3 bases and J by 2 bases, leaving 12 bases between them. The genes are TRBV5-1 and TRBJ2-7; D is possibly TRBD1 (6 bases). The TCR was taken from a human donor in a cohort sampled during active COVID-19. Sequencing input: peripheral blood. The CDR3 DNA is TGCGCCAGCAGCTGGATGACAGGAGCCTACGAGCAGTACTTC. It specifies CASSWMTGAYEQYF.